The source of this TCR beta chain is a study of blood T cell repertoires in COVID-19. Looking at the study overall: Nucleic acid was either cDNA or gDNA, and it came from T cells, B-cell-depleted T cells, or PBMCs.

Using immunoSEQ multiplex PCR, the repertoire was profiled, and TCRdb retains in-frame clones only, with some absent. The table shows 170,000 or so clones, with around three quarters occurring only once. The CDR3 spans 14 residues. CDR1 and CDR2 from the germline V gene are MNHEY and SMNVEV (reference sequence). Trimming removed 8 bases at V and 6 bases at J, with 19 bases between. The rearrangement uses TRBV27 and TRBJ1-2, with D perhaps matching TRBD1 (6 bases). The sample taken for sequencing was peripheral blood. This clonotype was obtained from a man between 65 and 85 years old with active or convalescent COVID-19. The CDR3, as DNA: TGTGCCAGCTCTCCTAGGGCAGGGGACCATGGCTACACCTTC. It is translated as CASSPRAGDHGYTF.